This T cell receptor beta chain is from a study of OX40 agonist ivuxolimab in advanced cancers. Profiling relied on immunoSEQ multiplex PCR, and the TCRdb table lists in-frame clones only, not all of them. This repertoire shows approximately 87,000 clones, 92% found once; its top ten account for 3.4%. Blood specimens came from baseline, cycle 4 day 1, and cycle 7 day 1. This receptor was identified in an adult with an advanced solid tumor such as melanoma, head and neck, liver or kidney cancer. This specimen was CD4+ or CD8+ T cells sorted from blood, taken in a trial of the OX40 agonist ivuxolimab.

CDR3 amino acids: CASSFKGSGYEQFF. The CDR3 DNA reads as TGTGCCAGCAGCTTCAAGGGGTCGGGGTATGAGCAGTTCTTC. The chain combines TRBV7-3 with TRBJ2-1; D is perhaps TRBD1 or TRBD2 (5 bases each). The CDR3 has 14 residues. With 3 bases removed from V and 8 bases from J, the gap between germline ends came to 14 bases. Germline V gene sequence: CDR1 SGHTA, CDR2 FQGTGA. Full variable domain (rest looked up from reference TRBV7-3 and TRBJ2-1): GAGVSQTPSNKVTEKGKYVELRCDPISGHTALYWYRQSLGQGPEFLIYFQGTGAADDSGLPNDRFFAVRPEGSVSTLKIQRTERGDSAVYLCASSFKGSGYEQFFGPGTRLTVL.